The 21 T cell receptor beta chains presented below share a single source sample, sequenced in a study of T cells after posttransplantation cyclophosphamide. Methotrexate plus calcineurin inhibitor accompanied controls' myeloablative marrow transplants; sampling was 1 year later. Using immunoSEQ multiplex PCR, the repertoire was profiled, and TCRdb retains in-frame clones only, with some absent. The profile covers 10,000 to 15,000 clones, with about 81% appearing a single time and approximately 3.5% taken by the ten largest. Here the sequenced sample was PBMCs, taken around 350 days after allogeneic stem cell transplant with calcineurin inhibitor and methotrexate. Receptor source: a male patient younger than 45 who received an allogeneic stem cell transplant from an unrelated donor, was CMV-positive, and had acute GVHD only. Certain T cells may be donor cells from the graft.

V usage is TRBV10-2 and J usage is TRBJ1-2; D is ambiguous. The CDR3 sequence is 14 residues long. V lost 6 bases to trimming and J lost 6 bases, with 17 bases between them. Germline CDR1 is WSHSY and CDR2 is SAAADI. The CDR3, as DNA: TGCGCCAGCAGCAAAGGGTCTGGGGAGAATGGCTACACCTTC. Translated: CASSKGSGENGYTF.

The rearrangement joins TRBV5-6 to TRBJ2-2, with TRBD1 identical over 7 bases. The CDR3 is made up of 16 amino acids. V shed 0 bases and J 5 bases; nucleotides not matched to a gene: 7. Germline CDR1 and CDR2: SGHDT and YYEEEE. As DNA, the CDR3 is TGTGCCAGCAGCTTGGTAACAGGGGTCGGGACCGGGGAGCTGTTTTTT. Its protein product is CASSLVTGVGTGELFF.

This clone has only one observation. V is TRBV7-2 and J is TRBJ2-5; 7 bases align to TRBD1. Trimming at V came to 5 bases and at J to 4 bases, leaving 7 bases not matched to a gene. The length of the CDR3 is 14 residues. The germline gives CDR1 SGHTA, CDR2 FQGNSA. The CDR3 here is CASSPWDSSETQYF. CDR3 sequence (DNA): TGTGCCAGCAGCCCCTGGGACAGCTCAGAGACCCAGTACTTC.

This sequence joins TRBV4-3 and TRBJ2-1; 10 bases are shared with TRBD1. CDR3 length: 16 residues. With 4 bases clipped from V and 4 bases from J, the junction kept 7 bases outside the gene matches. Germline V gene lookup returns CDR1 LGHNA and CDR2 YSLEER. The CDR3 region is CASSPGGTGAYNEQFF. The CDR3 coding sequence is TGCGCCAGCAGCCCCGGCGGGACAGGGGCATACAATGAGCAGTTCTTC.

The chain recombines TRBV5-4 with TRBJ1-2; the match to TRBD1 covers 7 bases. Germline V gene lookup returns CDR1 SGHNT and CDR2 YYREEE (reference sequence). J gave up 4 bases and V 0 bases, and 12 bases lay outside the gene matches. This CDR3 region has 17 residues. The CDR3 loop reads CASSLGGTAYSSYGYTF. CDR3 DNA sequence: TGTGCCAGCAGCTTGGGCGGGACAGCCTACAGTTCCTATGGCTACACCTTC. The complete variable domain, with remaining parts taken from reference TRBV5-4 and TRBJ1-2, reads ETGVTQSPTHLIKTRGQQVTLRCSSQSGHNTVSWYQQALGQGPQFIFQYYREEENGRGNFPPRFSGLQFPNYSSELNVNALELDDSALYLCASSLGGTAYSSYGYTFGSGTRLTVV.

This clone was seen a handful of times. V and J are TRBV9 and TRBJ1-5; D is unresolved. Deletions cut 0 bases from V and 4 bases from J, with 14 bases between. Germline lookup yields CDR1 SGDLS and CDR2 YYNGEE. This CDR3 is built from 16 residues. CDR3 sequence (DNA): TGTGCCAGCAGCGTAGGGGTTGACGGAGGAAATCAGCCCCAGCATTTT. Residues: CASSVGVDGGNQPQHF.

This chain joins TRBV6-1 and TRBJ1-5; no clear D. The V and J ends lost 0 bases and 0 bases respectively, with 9 bases between them. In germline, CDR1 is MNHNS, CDR2 SASEGT. The CDR3 has 16 residues. CDR3 DNA: TGTGCCAGCAGTGAAGCTGGCGGAGATAGCAATCAGCCCCAGCATTTT. Residues: CASSEAGGDSNQPQHF.

This clone was detected once. The chain links TRBV7-9 to TRBJ1-1; maybe TRBD1 (5 bases). This CDR3 spans 14 amino acids. V was pared by 6 bases and J by 1 base, with 12 bases between. Germline V lookup: CDR1 SEHNR, CDR2 FQNEAQ (reference sequence). The CDR3 DNA is TGTGCCAGCAGTACCGGGACTGCGAACACTGAAGCTTTCTTT. Protein sequence: CASSTGTANTEAFF.

This clone appeared a single time. V is TRBV9 and J is TRBJ1-2; TRBD1 matches 10 bases. From germline, CDR1 is SGDLS and CDR2 YYNGEE. With 4 bases clipped from V and 6 bases from J, the junction kept 6 bases outside the gene matches. CDR3 size: 14 residues. CDR3 protein: CASSPSGTGDGYTF. The CDR3 DNA follows: TGTGCCAGCAGCCCGAGCGGGACAGGGGATGGCTACACCTTC.

V gene TRBV7-9 combines with J gene TRBJ2-3; 12 nucleotides align to TRBD2. Germline values: CDR1 SEHNR, CDR2 FQNEAQ (reference sequence). The trim removed 3 bases at V and 2 bases at J, leaving 6 bases unmatched. There are 17 residues in the CDR3. As DNA, the CDR3 is TGTGCCAGCAGCTTGCGGACTAGCGGGATCTTCACAGATACGCAGTATTTT. Residues: CASSLRTSGIFTDTQYF. Supplemented by reference TRBV7-9 and TRBJ2-3, the full variable domain reads DTGVSQNPRHKITKRGQNVTFRCDPISEHNRLYWYRQTLGQGPEFLTYFQNEAQLEKSRLLSDRFSAERPKGSFSTLEIQRTEQGDSAMYLCASSLRTSGIFTDTQYFGPGTRLTVL.

CDR3 nucleotide sequence: TGTGCCAGCAGAGGGCTAGCGGGGGGGCCAACCGGGACCGGGGAGCTGTTTTTT. Protein product: CASRGLAGGPTGTGELFF. This chain uses TRBV2 with TRBJ2-2, with TRBD2 identical over 12 bases. CDR1 and CDR2 from the germline V gene are SNHLY and FYNNEI. The V and J ends lost 6 bases and 5 bases, in that order; junction bases with no gene match: 13. The CDR3 covers 18 residues.

This chain connects TRBV7-9 to TRBJ2-3; no reliable D call. The length of the CDR3 is 16 residues. The V and J ends lost 1 base and 2 bases respectively, with 13 bases between them. CDR1 is SEHNR, CDR2 FQNEAQ, per germline (reference sequence). As DNA, the CDR3 is TGTGCCAGCAGCTTAGGTCCGGTGGTTAACACAGATACGCAGTATTTT. Residues: CASSLGPVVNTDTQYF.

The V gene is TRBV27, the J gene TRBJ2-7; weak D call: TRBD2 (5 bases). CDR1 MNHEY and CDR2 SMNVEV come from the germline V gene (reference sequence). The CDR3 sequence is 19 residues long. V gave up 1 base and J gave up 2 bases, with 24 bases separating them. The CDR3 loop is CASSLLAGTVSGIPYEQYF. The CDR3 DNA reads TGTGCCAGCAGTTTATTGGCCGGTACGGTATCGGGGATCCCCTACGAGCAGTACTTC.

V is TRBV9 and J is TRBJ1-1, with D hard to call. V was trimmed by 0 bases and J by 3 bases, leaving 6 bases between them. Germline assignment: CDR1 SGDLS and CDR2 YYNGEE. The CDR3 has 13 residues. The CDR3 sequence: CASSVELHTEAFF. CDR3 coding DNA: TGTGCCAGCAGCGTAGAGCTCCACACTGAAGCTTTCTTT.

The CDR3 loop reads CASSPRDRYNEQFF. CDR3 DNA: TGTGCCAGTAGTCCCCGGGACAGGTACAATGAGCAGTTCTTC. The chain has TRBV19 and TRBJ2-1; TRBD1 matches at 8 bases. The CDR3 has 14 amino acids. The germline V gene encodes CDR1 LNHDA and CDR2 SQIVND (reference sequence). J was trimmed by 4 bases and V by 5 bases; bases with no gene match: 4.

The V gene is TRBV7-2, the J gene TRBJ2-7; D unclear. Trimming took off 6 bases at V and 4 bases at J, with 13 bases between the two ends. This CDR3 has 13 residues. CDR1 SGHTA and CDR2 FQGNSA come from the germline V gene. CDR3 DNA sequence: TGTGCCAGCAGTCCCCTCCCGGAGTACGAGCAGTACTTC. It is translated as CASSPLPEYEQYF.

This clone has just a few counts. The rearrangement joins TRBV9 to TRBJ2-6, with D perhaps TRBD2 (5 bases). V lost 1 base and J lost 0, with 5 bases in between. Germline-derived CDR1 and CDR2 are SGDLS and YYNGEE. CDR3 length: 15 residues. The CDR3 sequence is CASSVRDSGANVLTF. CDR3 sequence (DNA): TGTGCCAGCAGCGTACGGGACTCTGGGGCCAACGTCCTGACTTTC.

This clone was seen only once. The chain carries TRBV18 and TRBJ2-7; 10 bases are a match to TRBD2. The V and J ends lost 2 bases and 5 bases, in that order; junction bases with no gene match: 6. Germline assignment: CDR1 KGHSH and CDR2 LQKENI. The CDR3 has 15 residues. CDR3 in amino acids: CASSPKASGSHEQYF. The CDR3 nucleotides are TGTGCCAGCTCACCAAAGGCTAGCGGGAGCCACGAGCAGTACTTC.

CDR3 in amino acids: CASSQATVPDTQYF. The CDR3 coding sequence is TGCGCCAGCAGCCAAGCCACGGTTCCAGATACGCAGTATTTT. This chain links TRBV4-3 with TRBJ2-3; D remains unclear. V lost 1 base, J lost 4 bases, and 9 bases lay in between. Germline values: CDR1 LGHNA, CDR2 YSLEER. The CDR3 length is 14 residues.

The CDR3: CASSLGGQGASSYEQYF. CDR3 DNA sequence: TGTGCCAGCAGCTTAGGTGGACAGGGGGCTTCTTCCTACGAGCAGTACTTC. The rearrangement joins TRBV7-9 to TRBJ2-7; 11 positions match TRBD1. The CDR3 is 17 amino acids. V lost 1 base to trimming and J lost 1 base; unmatched junction nucleotides: 6. CDR1 and CDR2 (germline): SEHNR, FQNEAQ (reference sequence).

The chain combines TRBV6-1 with TRBJ1-1; maybe TRBD1 (5 bases). Germline V gene data show CDR1 as MNHNS and CDR2 as SASEGT. This CDR3 comprises 15 residues. Trimming removed 1 base from V and 1 base from J, with 10 bases in between. DNA for the CDR3: TGTGCCAGCAGTGAAGTAAGGGGTGCGAACACTGAAGCTTTCTTT. It is translated as CASSEVRGANTEAFF.